This TCR beta chain was obtained from a study of cytomegalovirus exposure and HLA in healthy donors. Concerning this clone itself: Its target is unknown.

Study-level points and caveats: Within an earlier analysis, most TCR beta V segments proved productive either about 90% or about 30% of the time.

PCR employed 60 Vbeta and 13 Jbeta primers. Clones were read by immunoSEQ multiplex PCR, and TCRdb kept only the in-frame ones, dropping some. The sample lists roughly 160,000 clones; roughly four fifths were seen once. Trimming cost V 0 bases and J 1 base, with 3 bases left between them. This CDR3 spans 13 amino acids. CDR1 is MNHEY and CDR2 is SVGAGI in the germline V gene. V and J are TRBV6-5 and TRBJ1-1; D call uncertain. Sample: PBMCs. The sequence was collected from a man aged 45 to 65 in good health and CMV-seropositive. The CDR3 DNA follows: TGTGCCAGCAGTTACTCCTGGAACACTGAAGCTTTCTTT. It translates to CASSYSWNTEAFF.